The 18 T cell receptor beta chains given below trace back to one sample, sequenced in a study of blood T cell repertoires in COVID-19. Here immunoSEQ multiplex PCR was the method, and the copy in TCRdb shows in-frame clones only, minus some. The sample has 400,000 to 450,000 clones; roughly nine tenths are singletons. The sample was PBMCs or T cells enriched from blood (not recorded which). These receptors were taken from a man aged 25 to 45 who had recovered from COVID-19.

The chain is built from TRBV7-9 and TRBJ2-7; TRBD2 aligns across 9 bases. Trimming removed 4 bases from V and 6 bases from J; junction bases left unmatched: 10. The CDR3 spans 15 residues. The germline V gene has CDR1 SEHNR and CDR2 FQNEAQ (reference sequence). The CDR3 sequence is CASSSLAGGLPEQYF. CDR3 bases: TGTGCCAGCAGCTCCCTGGCGGGAGGGCTGCCCGAGCAGTACTTC.

This CDR3 is CASSKGADSQETQYF. CDR3 sequence (DNA): TGTGCCAGCAGCAAAGGGGCCGACAGCCAAGAGACCCAGTACTTC. V and J are TRBV21-1 and TRBJ2-5; the DNA was not compared with TRBD1, the D call given in the table. TRBV21-1 is termed a pseudogene. The length of the CDR3 is 15 residues.

In nucleotides, the CDR3 is TGTGCCACCAGTGATTTGGGTCCTAGCGGGATCTACAATGAGCAGTTCTTC. Its protein product is CATSDLGPSGIYNEQFF. V usage is TRBV24-1 and J usage is TRBJ2-1; TRBD2 matches 9 bases. CDR3 size: 17 residues. Germline V gives CDR1 KGHDR, CDR2 SFDVKD. After removal of 0 bases from V and 3 bases from J, the junction contained 5 bases not matched to a gene.

The J gene is TRBJ1-4, the V gene TRBV2; possible D gene TRBD1, 5 bases. Per the germline V gene, CDR1 is SNHLY and CDR2 is FYNNEI. Trimming pared 5 bases from V and 6 bases from J, leaving 16 bases between. CDR3 size: 15 residues. The CDR3 nucleotides are TGTGCCAGCAGTTCCGCGTGGGGGGTTGATGAAAAACTGTTTTTT. Protein product: CASSSAWGVDEKLFF. The whole variable domain, filled in from reference TRBV2 and TRBJ1-4, reads EPEVTQTPSHQVTQMGQEVILRCVPISNHLYFYWYRQILGQKVEFLVSFYNNEISEKSEIFDDQFSVERPDGSNFTLKIRSTKLEDSAMYFCASSSAWGVDEKLFFGSGTQLSVL.

This rearrangement joins TRBV10-1 to TRBJ1-5, with 9 bases matching TRBD1. This CDR3 has 18 amino acids. The trim removed 3 bases at V and 5 bases at J, leaving 14 bases unmatched. Germline V gene sequence: CDR1 WNHNN, CDR2 SYGVQD (reference sequence). The CDR3 protein is CASSDWCSGTGIDQPQHF. The CDR3 DNA is TGCGCCAGCAGTGATTGGTGCTCCGGGACAGGGATAGATCAGCCCCAGCATTTT.

The chain employs TRBV11-2 and TRBJ2-7; D unresolved. The CDR3 is 14 amino acids. In germline, CDR1 is SGHAT, CDR2 FQNNGV. V lost 5 bases to trimming and J lost 4 bases, with 15 bases between them. CDR3 DNA sequence: TGTGCCAGCAGCCGGTATCCCGAGAGTTACGAGCAGTACTTC. Protein: CASSRYPESYEQYF.

The genes are TRBV28 and TRBJ2-5; the D gene is possibly TRBD2 (6 bases). The CDR3 sequence is 16 residues long. CDR1 MDHEN and CDR2 SYDVKM come from the germline V gene. V was shortened by 2 bases and J by 5 bases, with 18 bases between the two germline ends. The CDR3 sequence: CASSLNRGTPGETQYF. The CDR3 region has the DNA TGTGCCAGCAGTTTAAACCGGGGGACCCCCGGGGAGACCCAGTACTTC.

The chain links TRBV28 to TRBJ2-5, with D tentatively TRBD2 (6 bases). CDR1 and CDR2 from the germline V gene are MDHEN and SYDVKM. Trimming took off 3 bases at V and 0 bases at J, with 8 bases between the two ends. There are 14 residues in the CDR3. CDR3 sequence reads: CASSLGGYQETQYF. The CDR3 coding sequence is TGTGCCAGCAGTTTGGGGGGATACCAAGAGACCCAGTACTTC.

The chain is built from TRBV2 and TRBJ2-3; tentatively, D is TRBD2 (5 bases). Trimming took 6 bases from V and 0 from J, leaving 13 bases between them. This CDR3 comprises 15 residues. Germline CDR1 SNHLY, CDR2 FYNNEI. DNA of the CDR3: TGTGCCAGCAGGGGGAAGCGGTCTAGCACAGATACGCAGTATTTT. This translates into CASRGKRSSTDTQYF. The full variable domain, rest sourced from reference TRBV2 and TRBJ2-3, is EPEVTQTPSHQVTQMGQEVILRCVPISNHLYFYWYRQILGQKVEFLVSFYNNEISEKSEIFDDQFSVERPDGSNFTLKIRSTKLEDSAMYFCASRGKRSSTDTQYFGPGTRLTVL.

V and J are TRBV6-2 or TRBV6-3 and TRBJ2-7; a weak D match, TRBD1 (5 bases). CDR3 length equals 15 residues. Per germline, CDR1 MNHEY and CDR2 SVGEGT. V lost 0 bases to trimming and J lost 0 bases, with 9 bases between them. CDR3 amino acids: CASSYSMDTSYEQYF. The CDR3 coding sequence is TGTGCCAGCAGTTACTCGATGGACACCTCCTACGAGCAGTACTTC.

Of note for this clone: Distinct nucleotide sequences in the sample also encode this CDR3. The J gene is TRBJ1-3, the V gene TRBV4-1; D may be TRBD1 (5 bases). This CDR3 is built from 16 residues. The ends were cut back, 0 bases at V and 1 base at J, with 10 bases in the middle. Germline V gene sequence: CDR1 MGHRA, CDR2 YSYEKL. DNA for the CDR3: TGCGCCAGCAGCCAAGAACGGGGGAGTTCTGGAAACACCATATATTTT. Its translation is CASSQERGSSGNTIYF.

The chain links TRBV20-1 to TRBJ1-2; no reliable D call. Trimming cost V 3 bases and J 7 bases, with 12 bases left between them. In germline, CDR1 is DFQATT, CDR2 SNEGSKA (reference sequence). The CDR3 contains 12 residues. DNA for the CDR3: TGCAGTGCTAGTAATTGGGAGGCTGGCTACACCTTC. Translated: CSASNWEAGYTF.

The chain couples TRBV2 to TRBJ2-3; D is ambiguous. With 1 base removed from V and 2 bases from J, the gap between germline ends came to 7 bases. Germline loops: CDR1 SNHLY, CDR2 FYNNEI. The CDR3 totals 14 residues. CDR3 region: CASSEDTHTDTQYF. In DNA, the CDR3 is TGTGCCAGCAGTGAAGACACCCACACAGATACGCAGTATTTT.

The chain recombines TRBV7-2 with TRBJ2-2, with TRBD2 matching over 13 bases. Germline CDR1 reads SGHTA; CDR2 reads FQGNSA. Trimming removed 3 bases from V and 6 bases from J; junction bases left unmatched: 4. This CDR3 comprises 16 residues. The CDR3 DNA follows: TGTGCCAGCAGCTTGCCAACTAGCGGGAGGGCCGGGGAGCTGTTTTTT. Translation: CASSLPTSGRAGELFF.

The chain uses TRBV24-1 and TRBJ2-1; the D is unclear. Germline loops: CDR1 KGHDR, CDR2 SFDVKD. V was trimmed by 9 bases and J by 11 bases, leaving 19 bases between them. CDR3 size: 13 residues. DNA of the CDR3: TGTGCCACCCAAGGATCGGGTCCGACGAAGCAGTTCTTC. Amino acid sequence: CATQGSGPTKQFF.

CDR3 in DNA: TGTGCCAGTAGCTCCCGGCGACAGGGGCCTCCGGAGCACACCATATATTTT. As protein: CASSSRRQGPPEHTIYF. The genes are TRBV19 and TRBJ1-3; 8 bases map to TRBD1. CDR3 length equals 17 residues. CDR1 is LNHDA and CDR2 is SQIVND in the germline V gene (reference sequence). The V gene end was trimmed by 6 bases and the J gene end by 8 bases; junction bases not matched to a gene: 18.

The genes are TRBV29-1 and TRBJ2-7; D might be TRBD1 (7 bases). The CDR3 runs 13 residues. The germline gives CDR1 SQVTM, CDR2 ANQGSEA. Trimming pared 7 bases from V and 5 bases from J, leaving 18 bases between. The CDR3: CSGGTELEDEQYF. Here the CDR3 DNA reads TGCAGCGGCGGGACAGAATTAGAGGACGAGCAGTACTTC.

The V call is TRBV7-8, the J call TRBJ2-1; the D gene is possibly TRBD2 (5 bases). Trimming took 2 bases from V and 9 from J, leaving 17 bases between them. The CDR3 runs 15 residues. Germline loops: CDR1 SGHVS, CDR2 FQNEAQ. CDR3: CASSLTRSTIAEQFF. CDR3 nucleotides: TGTGCCAGCAGCTTAACTAGGTCCACTATAGCTGAGCAGTTCTTC.